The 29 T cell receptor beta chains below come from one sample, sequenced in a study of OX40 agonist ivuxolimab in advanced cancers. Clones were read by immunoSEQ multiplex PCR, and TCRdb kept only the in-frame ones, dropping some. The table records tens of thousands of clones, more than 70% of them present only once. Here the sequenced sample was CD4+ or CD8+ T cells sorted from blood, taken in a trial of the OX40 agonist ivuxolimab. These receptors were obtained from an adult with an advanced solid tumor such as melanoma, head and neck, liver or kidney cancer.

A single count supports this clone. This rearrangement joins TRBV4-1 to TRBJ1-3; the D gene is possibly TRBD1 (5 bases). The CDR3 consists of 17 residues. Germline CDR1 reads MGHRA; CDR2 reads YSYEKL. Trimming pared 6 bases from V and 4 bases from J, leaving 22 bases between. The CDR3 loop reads CASRTPEGGARGNTIYF. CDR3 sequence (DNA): TGCGCCAGCAGAACCCCGGAAGGCGGGGCAAGGGGAAACACCATATATTTT.

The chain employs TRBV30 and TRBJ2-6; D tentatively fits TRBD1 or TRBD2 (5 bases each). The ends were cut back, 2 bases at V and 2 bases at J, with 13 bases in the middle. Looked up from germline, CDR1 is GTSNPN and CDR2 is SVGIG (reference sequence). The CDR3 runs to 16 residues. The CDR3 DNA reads TGTGCCTGGAGTCCCCCCGGGACGGCTGGGGCCAACGTCCTGACTTTC. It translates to CAWSPPGTAGANVLTF.

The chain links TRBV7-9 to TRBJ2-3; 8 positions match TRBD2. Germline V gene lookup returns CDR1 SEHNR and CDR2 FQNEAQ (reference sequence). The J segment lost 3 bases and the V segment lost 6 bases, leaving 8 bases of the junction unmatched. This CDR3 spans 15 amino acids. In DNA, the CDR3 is TGTGCCAGCAGACCCGGGACTAGAGAGACAGATACGCAGTATTTT. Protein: CASRPGTRETDTQYF.

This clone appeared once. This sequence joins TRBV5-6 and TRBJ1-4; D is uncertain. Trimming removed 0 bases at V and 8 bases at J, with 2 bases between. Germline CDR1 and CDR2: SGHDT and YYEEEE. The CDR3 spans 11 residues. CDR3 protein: CASSLGEKLFF. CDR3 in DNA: TGTGCCAGCAGCTTGGGGGAAAAACTGTTTTTT. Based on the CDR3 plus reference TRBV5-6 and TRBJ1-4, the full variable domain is DAGVTQSPTHLIKTRGQQVTLRCSPKSGHDTVSWYQQALGQGPQFIFQYYEEEERQRGNFPDRFSGHQFPNYSSELNVNALLLGDSALYLCASSLGEKLFFGSGTQLSVL.

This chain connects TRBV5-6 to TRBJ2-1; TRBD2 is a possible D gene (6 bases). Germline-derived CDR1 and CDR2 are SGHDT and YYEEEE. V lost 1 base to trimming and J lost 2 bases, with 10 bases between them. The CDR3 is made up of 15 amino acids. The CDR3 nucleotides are TGTGCCAGCAGCTTGATCGGGGGTGCCTACAATGAGCAGTTCTTC. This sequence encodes CASSLIGGAYNEQFF.

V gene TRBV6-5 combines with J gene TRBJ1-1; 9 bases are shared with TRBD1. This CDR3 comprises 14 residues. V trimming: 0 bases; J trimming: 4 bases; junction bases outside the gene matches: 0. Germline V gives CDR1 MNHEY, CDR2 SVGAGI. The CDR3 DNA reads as TGTGCCAGCAGTTACTCGACAGGGGGCACTGAAGCTTTCTTT. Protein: CASSYSTGGTEAFF.

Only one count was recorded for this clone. The CDR3 nucleotides read TGCGCCAGCAGCCCGGACGTAGGGGGCTCTGGAAACACCATATATTTT. Translated, it gives CASSPDVGGSGNTIYF. The chain has TRBV5-1 and TRBJ1-3; D might be TRBD1 (6 bases). Trimming cost V 4 bases and J 0 bases, with 14 bases left between them. The CDR3 consists of 16 residues. Germline V CDR1 and CDR2: SGHRS, YFSETQ.

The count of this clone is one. For the CDR3, the DNA is TGTGCCAGCAGCCTCCAGCATAATACGCAGTATTTT. As protein: CASSLQHNTQYF. V is TRBV7-3 and J is TRBJ2-3; D is undetermined. V was trimmed by 5 bases and J by 7 bases, leaving 10 bases between them. Germline assignment: CDR1 SGHTA and CDR2 FQGTGA. The length of the CDR3 is 12 residues.

The CDR3 DNA follows: TGTGCCAGCTCACCGGCAGCGGGGGACGCCGGGGAGCTGTTTTTT. Amino acids: CASSPAAGDAGELFF. V usage is TRBV18 and J usage is TRBJ2-2; TRBD2 matches at 8 bases. The CDR3 has 15 amino acids. Germline V lookup: CDR1 KGHSH, CDR2 LQKENI. V lost 3 bases to trimming and J lost 6 bases; unmatched junction nucleotides: 6.

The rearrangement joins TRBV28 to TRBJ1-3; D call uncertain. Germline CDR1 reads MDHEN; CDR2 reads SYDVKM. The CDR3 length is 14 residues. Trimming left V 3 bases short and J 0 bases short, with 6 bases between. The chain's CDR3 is CASSLSNSGNTIYF. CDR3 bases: TGTGCCAGCAGTTTGAGTAACTCTGGAAACACCATATATTTT.

The CDR3 sequence is CASSLGVGSNQPQHF. CDR3 in DNA: TGCGCCAGCAGCTTAGGGGTTGGTAGCAATCAGCCCCAGCATTTT. J is TRBJ1-5 and V is TRBV5-1; maybe TRBD1 (5 bases). Deletions cut 2 bases from V and 0 bases from J, with 9 bases between. Germline CDR1 is SGHRS and CDR2 is YFSETQ. The CDR3 runs 15 residues. The full variable domain, its missing parts supplied by reference TRBV5-1 and TRBJ1-5, is KAGVTQTPRYLIKTRGQQVTLSCSPISGHRSVSWYQQTPGQGLQFLFEYFSETQRNKGNFPGRFSGRQFSNSRSEMNVSTLELGDSALYLCASSLGVGSNQPQHFGDGTRLSIL.

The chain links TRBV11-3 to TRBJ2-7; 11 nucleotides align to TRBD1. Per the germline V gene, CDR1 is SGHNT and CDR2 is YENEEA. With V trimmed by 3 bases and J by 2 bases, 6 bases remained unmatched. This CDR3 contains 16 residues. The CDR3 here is CASSLGRGQGAYEQYF. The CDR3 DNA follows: TGTGCCAGCAGCTTGGGAAGGGGACAGGGGGCCTACGAGCAGTACTTC.

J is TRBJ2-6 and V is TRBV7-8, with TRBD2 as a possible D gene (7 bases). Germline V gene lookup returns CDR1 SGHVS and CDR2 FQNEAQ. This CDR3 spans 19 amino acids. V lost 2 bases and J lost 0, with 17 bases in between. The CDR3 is CASSLYGTGRGSGANVLTF. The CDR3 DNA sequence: TGTGCCAGCAGCTTATATGGTACAGGGAGGGGCTCTGGGGCCAACGTCCTGACTTTC. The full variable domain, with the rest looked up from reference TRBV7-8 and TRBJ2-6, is GAGVSQSPRYKVAKRGQDVALRCDPISGHVSLFWYQQALGQGPEFLTYFQNEAQLDKSGLPSDRFFAERPEGSVSTLKIQRTQQEDSAVYLCASSLYGTGRGSGANVLTFGAGSRLTVL.

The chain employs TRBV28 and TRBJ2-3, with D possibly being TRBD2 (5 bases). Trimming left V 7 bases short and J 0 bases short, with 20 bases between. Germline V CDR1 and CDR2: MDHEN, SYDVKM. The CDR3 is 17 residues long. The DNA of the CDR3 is TGTGCCAGCACGGGGTGGTATCAAGACCCTAGCACAGATACGCAGTATTTT. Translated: CASTGWYQDPSTDTQYF.

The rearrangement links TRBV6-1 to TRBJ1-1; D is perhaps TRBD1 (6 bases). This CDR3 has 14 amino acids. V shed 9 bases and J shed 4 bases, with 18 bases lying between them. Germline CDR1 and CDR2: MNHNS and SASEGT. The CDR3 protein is CASNSQGRGTEAFF. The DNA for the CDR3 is TGTGCCAGTAATTCCCAGGGGAGGGGCACTGAAGCTTTCTTT.

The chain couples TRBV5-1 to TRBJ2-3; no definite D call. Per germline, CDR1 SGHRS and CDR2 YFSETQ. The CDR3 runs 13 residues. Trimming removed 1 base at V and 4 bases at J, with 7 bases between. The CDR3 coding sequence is TGCGCCAGCAGCTTGCCGGGTCCAGATACGCAGTATTTT. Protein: CASSLPGPDTQYF.

CDR3: CASTWGLAGGSTDTQYF. CDR3 nucleotides: TGCGCCAGCACTTGGGGACTAGCGGGGGGAAGCACAGATACGCAGTATTTT. J is TRBJ2-3 and V is TRBV10-1, with 15 bases fitting TRBD2. V lost 7 bases to trimming and J lost 0 bases; unmatched junction nucleotides: 5. Germline CDR1 is WNHNN and CDR2 is SYGVQD (reference sequence). The CDR3 runs to 17 residues.

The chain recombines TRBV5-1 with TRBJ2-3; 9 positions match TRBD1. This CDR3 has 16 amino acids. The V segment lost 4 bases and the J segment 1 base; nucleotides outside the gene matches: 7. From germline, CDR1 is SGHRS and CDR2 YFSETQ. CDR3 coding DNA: TGCGCCAGCAGCCCCGGGACAGGGAGGGGCACAGATACGCAGTATTTT. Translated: CASSPGTGRGTDTQYF. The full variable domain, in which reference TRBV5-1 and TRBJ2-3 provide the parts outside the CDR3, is KAGVTQTPRYLIKTRGQQVTLSCSPISGHRSVSWYQQTPGQGLQFLFEYFSETQRNKGNFPGRFSGRQFSNSRSEMNVSTLELGDSALYLCASSPGTGRGTDTQYFGPGTRLTVL.

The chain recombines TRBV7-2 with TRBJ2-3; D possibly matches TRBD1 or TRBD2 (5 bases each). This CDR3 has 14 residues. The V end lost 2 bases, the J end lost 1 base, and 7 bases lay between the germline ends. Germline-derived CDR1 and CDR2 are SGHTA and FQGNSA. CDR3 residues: CASSLRGGTDTQYF. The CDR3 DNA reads TGTGCCAGCAGCTTAAGAGGGGGCACAGATACGCAGTATTTT.

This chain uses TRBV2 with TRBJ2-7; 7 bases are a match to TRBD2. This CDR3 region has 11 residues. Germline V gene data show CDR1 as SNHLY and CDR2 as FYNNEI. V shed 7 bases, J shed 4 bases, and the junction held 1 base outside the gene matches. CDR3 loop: CASMGGYEQYF. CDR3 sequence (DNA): TGTGCCAGCATGGGGGGGTACGAGCAGTACTTC.

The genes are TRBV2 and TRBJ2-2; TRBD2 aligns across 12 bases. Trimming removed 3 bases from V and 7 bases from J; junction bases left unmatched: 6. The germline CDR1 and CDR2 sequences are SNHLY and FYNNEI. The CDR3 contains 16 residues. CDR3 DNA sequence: TGTGCCAGCAGTGAGCTACTAGCGGGAGGTGGCGGGGAGCTGTTTTTT. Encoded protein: CASSELLAGGGGELFF.

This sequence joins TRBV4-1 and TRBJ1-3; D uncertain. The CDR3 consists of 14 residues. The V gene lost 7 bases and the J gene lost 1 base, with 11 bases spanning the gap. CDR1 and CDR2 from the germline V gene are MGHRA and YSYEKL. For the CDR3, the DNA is TGCGCCAGCAATGCAGCTACATCTGGAAACACCATATATTTT. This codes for CASNAATSGNTIYF.

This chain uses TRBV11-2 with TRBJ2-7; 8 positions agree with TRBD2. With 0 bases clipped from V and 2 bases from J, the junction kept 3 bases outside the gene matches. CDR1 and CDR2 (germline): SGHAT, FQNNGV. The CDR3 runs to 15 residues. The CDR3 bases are TGTGCCAGCAGCTTAGAGACGGGGGGGACCTACGAGCAGTACTTC. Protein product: CASSLETGGTYEQYF.

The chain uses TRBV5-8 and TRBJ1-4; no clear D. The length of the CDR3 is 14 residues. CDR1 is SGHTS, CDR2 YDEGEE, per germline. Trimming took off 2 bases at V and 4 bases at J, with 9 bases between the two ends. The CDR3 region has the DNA TGTGCCAGCAGCTTTTCTAGGATTAATGAAAAACTGTTTTTT. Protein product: CASSFSRINEKLFF.

The CDR3 reads CASSLGVVETIDTQYF. CDR3 in DNA: TGTGCCAGCAGCTTAGGAGTGGTGGAAACAATAGATACGCAGTATTTT. The chain combines TRBV7-9 with TRBJ2-3, with D unclear. The CDR3 contains 16 residues. V was shortened by 1 base and J by 5 bases, with 16 bases between the two germline ends. Germline V lookup: CDR1 SEHNR, CDR2 FQNEAQ (reference sequence).

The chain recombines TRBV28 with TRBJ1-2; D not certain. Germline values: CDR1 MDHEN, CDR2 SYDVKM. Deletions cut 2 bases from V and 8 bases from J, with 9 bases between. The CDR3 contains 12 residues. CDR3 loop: CASSLVGSGYTF. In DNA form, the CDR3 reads TGTGCCAGCAGTTTAGTAGGGAGCGGCTACACCTTC.

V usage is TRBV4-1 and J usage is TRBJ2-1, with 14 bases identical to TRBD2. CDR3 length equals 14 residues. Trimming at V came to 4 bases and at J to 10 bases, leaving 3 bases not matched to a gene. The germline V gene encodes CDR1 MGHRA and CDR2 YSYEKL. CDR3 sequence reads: CASSRGLAGGEQFF. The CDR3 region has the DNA TGCGCCAGCAGCCGCGGACTAGCGGGGGGAGAGCAGTTCTTC.

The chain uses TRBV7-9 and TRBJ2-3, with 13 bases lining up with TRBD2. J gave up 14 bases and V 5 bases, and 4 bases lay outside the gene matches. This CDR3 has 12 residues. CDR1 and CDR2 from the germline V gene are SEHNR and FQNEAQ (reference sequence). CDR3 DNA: TGTGCCAGCAGCCGACTAGCGGGAGGCGGGTATTTT. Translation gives CASSRLAGGGYF.

This chain's CDR3 is CASSLASGNSPLHF. The CDR3 bases are TGCGCCAGCAGCTTGGCCTCGGGGAATTCACCCCTCCACTTT. The J gene is TRBJ1-6, the V gene TRBV5-1; D call uncertain. In germline, CDR1 is SGHRS, CDR2 YFSETQ. V lost 0 bases, J lost 7 bases, and 8 bases lay in between. The CDR3 covers 14 residues. The complete variable domain, with remaining parts taken from reference TRBV5-1 and TRBJ1-6, reads KAGVTQTPRYLIKTRGQQVTLSCSPISGHRSVSWYQQTPGQGLQFLFEYFSETQRNKGNFPGRFSGRQFSNSRSEMNVSTLELGDSALYLCASSLASGNSPLHFGNGTRLTVT.